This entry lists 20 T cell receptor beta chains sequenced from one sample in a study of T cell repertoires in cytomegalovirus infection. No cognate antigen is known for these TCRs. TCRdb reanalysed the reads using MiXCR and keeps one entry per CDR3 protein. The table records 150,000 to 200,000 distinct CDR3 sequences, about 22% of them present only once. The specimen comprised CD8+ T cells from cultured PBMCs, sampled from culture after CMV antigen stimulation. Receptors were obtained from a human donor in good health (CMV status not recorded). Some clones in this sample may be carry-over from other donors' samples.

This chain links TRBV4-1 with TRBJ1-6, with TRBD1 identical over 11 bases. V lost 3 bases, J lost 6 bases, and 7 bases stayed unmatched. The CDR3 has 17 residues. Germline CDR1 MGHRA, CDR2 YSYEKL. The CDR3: CASSHLSGTGGNSPLHF. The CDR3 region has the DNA TGCGCCAGCAGCCACCTCTCAGGGACAGGGGGTAATTCACCCCTCCACTTT.

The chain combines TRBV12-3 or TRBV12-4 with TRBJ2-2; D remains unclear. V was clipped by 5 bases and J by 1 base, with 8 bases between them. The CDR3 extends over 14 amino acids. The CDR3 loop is CASSPLRNTGELFF. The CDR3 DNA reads TGTGCCAGCAGTCCTCTAAGGAACACCGGGGAGCTGTTTTTT.

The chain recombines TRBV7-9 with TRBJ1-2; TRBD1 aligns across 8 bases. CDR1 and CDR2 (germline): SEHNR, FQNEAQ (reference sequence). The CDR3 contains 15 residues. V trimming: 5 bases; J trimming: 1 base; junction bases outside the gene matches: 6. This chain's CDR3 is CASSLRTGSNYGYTF. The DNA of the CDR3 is TGTGCCAGCAGCCTGAGGACAGGGAGTAACTATGGCTACACCTTC. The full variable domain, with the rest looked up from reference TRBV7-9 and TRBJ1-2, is DTGVSQNPRHKITKRGQNVTFRCDPISEHNRLYWYRQTLGQGPEFLTYFQNEAQLEKSRLLSDRFSAERPKGSFSTLEIQRTEQGDSAMYLCASSLRTGSNYGYTFGSGTRLTVV.

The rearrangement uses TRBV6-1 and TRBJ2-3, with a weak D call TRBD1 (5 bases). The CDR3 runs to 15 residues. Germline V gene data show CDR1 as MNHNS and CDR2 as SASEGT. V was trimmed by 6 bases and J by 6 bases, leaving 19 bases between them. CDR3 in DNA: TGTGCCAGCAGCCTCGACAGACCCCAAACTGATACGCAGTATTTT. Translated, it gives CASSLDRPQTDTQYF.

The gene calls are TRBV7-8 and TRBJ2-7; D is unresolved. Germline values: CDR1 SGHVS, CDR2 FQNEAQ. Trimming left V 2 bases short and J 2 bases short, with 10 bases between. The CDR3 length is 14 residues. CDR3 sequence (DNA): TGTGCCAGCAGCTTATATGCAGCCGCCTACGAGCAGTACTTC. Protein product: CASSLYAAAYEQYF.

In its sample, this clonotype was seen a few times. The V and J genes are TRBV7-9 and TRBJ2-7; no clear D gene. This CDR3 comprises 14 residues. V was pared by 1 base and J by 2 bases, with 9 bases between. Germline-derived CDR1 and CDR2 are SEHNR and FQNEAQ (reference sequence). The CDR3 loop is CASSLEHGTYEQYF. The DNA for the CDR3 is TGTGCCAGCAGCTTAGAACATGGGACCTACGAGCAGTACTTC.

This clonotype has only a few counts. CDR3 region: CASRDGSNQPQHF. CDR3 nucleotides: TGTGCCAGCCGGGACGGGAGCAATCAGCCCCAGCATTTT. The V call is TRBV6-6, the J call TRBJ1-5, with a weak D call TRBD1 (5 bases). Germline V gene sequence: CDR1 MNHNY, CDR2 SVGAGI (reference sequence). The length of the CDR3 is 13 residues. V lost 8 bases to trimming and J lost 1 base, with 9 bases between them.

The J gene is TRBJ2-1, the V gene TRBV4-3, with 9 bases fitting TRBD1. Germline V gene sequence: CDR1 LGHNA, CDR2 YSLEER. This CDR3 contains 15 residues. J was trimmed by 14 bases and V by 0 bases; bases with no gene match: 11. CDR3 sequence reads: CASSQDTTGGRNEFF. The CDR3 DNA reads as TGCGCCAGCAGCCAAGATACGACAGGGGGACGGAACGAGTTCTTC.

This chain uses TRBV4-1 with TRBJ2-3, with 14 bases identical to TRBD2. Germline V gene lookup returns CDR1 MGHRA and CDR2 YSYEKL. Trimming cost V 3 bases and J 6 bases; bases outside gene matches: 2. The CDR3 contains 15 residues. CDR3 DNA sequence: TGCGCCAGCAGCCAGACTAGCGGGGGGGCCGATACGCAGTATTTT. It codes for CASSQTSGGADTQYF.

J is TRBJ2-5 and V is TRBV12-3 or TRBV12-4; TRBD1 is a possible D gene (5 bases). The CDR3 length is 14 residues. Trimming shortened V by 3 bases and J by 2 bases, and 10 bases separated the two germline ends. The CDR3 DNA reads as TGTGCCAGCAGTTTTTCTGGGGCTCAAGAGACCCAGTACTTC. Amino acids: CASSFSGAQETQYF.

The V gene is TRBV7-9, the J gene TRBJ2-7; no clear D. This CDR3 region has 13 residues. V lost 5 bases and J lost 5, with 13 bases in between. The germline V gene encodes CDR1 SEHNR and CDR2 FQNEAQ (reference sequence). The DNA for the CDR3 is TGTGCCAGCAGCCCCGTTGTCAGCGACGAGCAGTACTTC. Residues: CASSPVVSDEQYF.

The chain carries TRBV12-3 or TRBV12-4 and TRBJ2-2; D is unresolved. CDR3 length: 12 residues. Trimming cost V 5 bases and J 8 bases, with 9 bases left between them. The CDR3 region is CASSRRRGELFF. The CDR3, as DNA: TGTGCCAGCAGTAGACGAAGGGGGGAGCTGTTTTTT.

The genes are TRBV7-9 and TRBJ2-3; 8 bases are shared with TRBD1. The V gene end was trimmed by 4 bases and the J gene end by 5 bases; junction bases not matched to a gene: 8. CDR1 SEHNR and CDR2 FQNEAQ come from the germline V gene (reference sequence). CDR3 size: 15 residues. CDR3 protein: CASSSEDRDRDTQYF. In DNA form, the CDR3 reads TGTGCCAGCAGCTCCGAGGACAGGGATAGAGATACGCAGTATTTT.

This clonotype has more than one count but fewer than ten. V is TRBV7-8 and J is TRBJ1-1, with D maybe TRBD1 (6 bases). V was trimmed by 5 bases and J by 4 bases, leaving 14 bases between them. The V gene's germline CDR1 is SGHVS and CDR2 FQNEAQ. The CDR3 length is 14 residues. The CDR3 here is CASSTWEGVTEAFF. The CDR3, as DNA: TGTGCCAGCAGCACCTGGGAGGGGGTCACTGAAGCTTTCTTT.

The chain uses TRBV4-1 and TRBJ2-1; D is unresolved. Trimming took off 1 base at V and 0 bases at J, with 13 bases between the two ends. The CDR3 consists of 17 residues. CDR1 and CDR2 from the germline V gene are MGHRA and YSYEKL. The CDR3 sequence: CASSQVVDGSSYNEQFF. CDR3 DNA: TGCGCCAGCAGCCAAGTTGTTGACGGTAGCTCCTACAATGAGCAGTTCTTC.

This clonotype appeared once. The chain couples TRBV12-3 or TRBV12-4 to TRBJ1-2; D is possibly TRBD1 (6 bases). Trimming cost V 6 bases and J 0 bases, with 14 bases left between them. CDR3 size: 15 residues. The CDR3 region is CASSEQGPTNYGYTF. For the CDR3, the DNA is TGTGCCAGCAGCGAACAGGGTCCTACTAACTATGGCTACACCTTC.

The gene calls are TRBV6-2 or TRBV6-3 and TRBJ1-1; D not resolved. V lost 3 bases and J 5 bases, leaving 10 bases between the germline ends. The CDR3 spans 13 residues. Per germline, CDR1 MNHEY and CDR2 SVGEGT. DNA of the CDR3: TGTGCCAGCAGTTATCCTTTGTGGACTGAAGCTTTCTTT. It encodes CASSYPLWTEAFF.

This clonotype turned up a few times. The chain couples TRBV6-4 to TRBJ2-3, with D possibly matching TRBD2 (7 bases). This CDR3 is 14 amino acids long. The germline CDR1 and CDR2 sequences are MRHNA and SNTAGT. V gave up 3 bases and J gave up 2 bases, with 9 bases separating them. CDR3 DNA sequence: TGTGCCAGCAGTGAGCGGGGGCCCACAGATACGCAGTATTTT. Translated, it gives CASSERGPTDTQYF.

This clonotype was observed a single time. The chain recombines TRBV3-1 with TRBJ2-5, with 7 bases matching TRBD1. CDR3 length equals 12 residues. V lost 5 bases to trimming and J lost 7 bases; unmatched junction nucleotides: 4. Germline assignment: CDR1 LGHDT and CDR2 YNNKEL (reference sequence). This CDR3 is CASSGQVATQYF. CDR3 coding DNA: TGTGCCAGCAGCGGACAGGTCGCGACCCAGTACTTC.

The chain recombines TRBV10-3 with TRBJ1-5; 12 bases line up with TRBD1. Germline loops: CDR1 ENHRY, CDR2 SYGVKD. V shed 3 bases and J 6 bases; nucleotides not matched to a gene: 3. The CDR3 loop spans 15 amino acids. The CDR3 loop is CAISDWDRGRQPQHF. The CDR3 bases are TGTGCCATCAGTGATTGGGACAGGGGGCGTCAGCCCCAGCATTTT.